Listed below are T cell receptor beta chains from one sample, sequenced in a study of OX40 agonist ivuxolimab in advanced cancers. Profiled with immunoSEQ multiplex PCR; TCRdb holds only in-frame clones, not every one. The table shows about 77,000 clones, with roughly 91% occurring only once. The input for sequencing was CD4+ or CD8+ T cells sorted from blood, taken in a trial of the OX40 agonist ivuxolimab. The receptors shown here come from an adult with an advanced solid tumor such as melanoma, head and neck, liver or kidney cancer. The CDR3 runs from the conserved cysteine through the conserved F or W. The D gene is left open where the match is weak. Some rows mark clone size as missing; the rest say once, few, many or name a class of expanded clone.

d_call,j_call,v_call,clone_size,cdr3_aa,cdr3_nt
TRBD1,TRBJ2-3,TRBV7-2,NA,CASSLASGQLTDTQYF,TGTGCCAGCAGCTTAGCTTCGGGACAGCTCACAGATACGCAGTATTTT
NA,TRBJ1-6,TRBV5-6,NA,CASSFYPGPRTGLPLHF,TGTGCCAGCAGCTTCTACCCCGGACCTCGAACTGGGTTACCCCTCCACTTT
NA,TRBJ2-5,TRBV7-2,NA,CASSLGSSVGTQYF,TGTGCCAGCAGCTTAGGATCATCGGTAGGGACCCAGTACTTC
NA,TRBJ2-1,TRBV6-5,NA,CASSYGAGLYNEQFF,TGTGCCAGCAGTTACGGAGCGGGTCTCTACAATGAGCAGTTCTTC
NA,TRBJ1-1,TRBV19,NA,CASSIGWVPVNTEAFF,TGTGCCAGTAGTATCGGGTGGGTTCCCGTGAACACTGAAGCTTTCTTT
NA,TRBJ2-5,TRBV6-5,NA,CATLPGAGETQYF,TGTGCCACCCTCCCGGGGGCGGGTGAGACCCAGTACTTC
TRBD2,TRBJ2-3,TRBV5-4,once,CASSKGTSGGLHTQYF,TGTGCCAGCAGCAAAGGGACTAGCGGGGGCCTCCATACGCAGTATTTT
TRBD1,TRBJ1-2,TRBV14,once,CASSQRTGGADYGYTF,TGTGCCAGCAGCCAACGGACAGGGGGCGCGGACTATGGCTACACCTTC
TRBD2,TRBJ2-7,TRBV19,NA,CASSRSKGAGEEQYF,TGTGCCAGTAGTCGCAGTAAGGGAGCGGGAGAAGAGCAGTACTTC
TRBD1,TRBJ2-2,TRBV11-3,NA,CASSPGGQLSTGELFF,TGTGCCAGCAGCCCAGGGGGACAGTTATCCACCGGGGAGCTGTTTTTT
NA,TRBJ2-2,TRBV25-1,NA,CASSLGVNTGELFF,TGTGCCAGCAGCCTGGGGGTTAACACCGGGGAGCTGTTTTTT
TRBD1,TRBJ1-4,TRBV7-9,NA,CASSPGQYNEKLFF,TGTGCCAGCAGCCCGGGACAGTATAATGAAAAACTGTTTTTT
TRBD2,TRBJ2-3,TRBV29-1,NA,CSVVGLAGGAGTDTQYF,TGCAGCGTTGTGGGACTAGCGGGAGGAGCGGGTACAGATACGCAGTATTTT
NA,TRBJ1-1,TRBV5-1,NA,CASSLQAENTEAFF,TGCGCCAGCAGCTTACAGGCGGAGAACACTGAAGCTTTCTTT
TRBD1,TRBJ2-5,TRBV6-5,NA,CASSRDRGRPEPQYF,TGTGCCAGCAGCCGGGACAGGGGGCGGCCGGAGCCCCAGTACTTC
NA,TRBJ1-5,TRBV11-2,NA,CASSLAGGQPQHF,TGTGCCAGCAGCCTAGCGGGGGGCCAGCCCCAGCATTTT
TRBD2,TRBJ2-2,TRBV4-1,NA,CASSPLAGANTGELFF,TGCGCCAGCAGCCCTTTAGCGGGGGCGAACACCGGGGAGCTGTTTTTT
NA,TRBJ2-5,TRBV19,NA,CASSREVKTTKETQYF,TGTGCCAGTAGTAGGGAAGTGAAAACAACTAAAGAGACCCAGTACTTC
NA,TRBJ1-5,TRBV5-5,NA,CASSRTQGGEPQHF,TGTGCCAGCAGCCGGACCCAGGGAGGGGAACCCCAGCATTTT
NA,TRBJ1-4,TRBV21-1,NA,CASPQSFGTANEKLFF,TGTGCCAGCCCCCAATCGTTCGGGACAGCTAATGAAAAACTGTTTTTT
TRBD1,TRBJ1-1,TRBV7-8,NA,CASSLVGQGAKRMNTEAFF,TGTGCCAGCAGCTTAGTGGGGCAGGGGGCTAAGAGAATGAACACTGAAGCTTTCTTT
NA,TRBJ2-5,TRBV11-2,few,CASSPILASETQYF,TGTGCCAGCAGCCCCATACTAGCATCGGAGACCCAGTACTTC
NA,TRBJ2-3,TRBV19,NA,CASSTRQISFADTQYF,TGTGCCAGTAGTACAAGACAGATCAGTTTCGCAGATACGCAGTATTTT
NA,TRBJ2-2,TRBV6-5,NA,CASREKRELFF,TGTGCCAGCAGAGAGAAAAGGGAGCTGTTTTTT
TRBD2,TRBJ2-3,TRBV4-1,NA,CASSQDGALAGGPDTQYF,TGCGCCAGCAGCCAAGATGGGGCGCTAGCGGGGGGGCCGGATACGCAGTATTTT
TRBD2,TRBJ2-3,TRBV27,NA,CASGSWRGGADTQYF,TGTGCCAGCGGATCCTGGCGGGGGGGCGCAGATACGCAGTATTTT
NA,TRBJ2-5,TRBV29-1,NA,CSVVEGGSTQYF,TGCAGCGTTGTAGAGGGGGGATCTACCCAGTACTTC
NA,TRBJ2-2,TRBV4-2,NA,CASSQDRLERELFF,TGTGCCAGCAGCCAAGACAGGCTTGAAAGGGAGCTGTTTTTT
NA,TRBJ1-1,TRBV13,NA,CASSLSGGQNTEAFF,TGTGCCAGCAGCTTATCGGGCGGACAGAACACTGAAGCTTTCTTT
NA,TRBJ1-2,TRBV29-1,NA,CSVKTQGNYGYTF,TGCAGCGTTAAAACTCAGGGGAACTATGGCTACACCTTC
NA,TRBJ1-3,TRBV20-1,NA,CSAYSGNTIYF,TGCAGTGCCTATTCGGGGAACACCATATATTTT
TRBD2,TRBJ2-2,TRBV28,NA,CASSSDLGLAGVTGELFF,TGTGCCAGCAGTTCCGACCTGGGGCTAGCGGGAGTCACCGGGGAGCTGTTTTTT
TRBD1,TRBJ1-6,TRBV5-1,few,CASSGGQGYSPLHF,TGCGCCAGCAGCGGGGGACAGGGTTATTCACCCCTCCACTTT
TRBD2,TRBJ2-7,TRBV30,once,CAWSRSGSYYEQYF,TGTGCCTGGAGCAGGAGCGGGAGTTACTACGAGCAGTACTTC
NA,TRBJ2-2,TRBV27,NA,CASSPYGTGPTGELFF,TGTGCCAGCAGTCCTTACGGCACAGGACCCACCGGGGAGCTGTTTTTT
TRBD2,TRBJ2-3,TRBV6-4,NA,CASSSLAGGPDTQYF,TGTGCCAGCTCATCCCTAGCGGGGGGCCCAGATACGCAGTATTTT
NA,TRBJ1-5,TRBV6-5,NA,CASSQGANQPQHF,TGTGCCAGCAGCCAAGGGGCCAATCAGCCCCAGCATTTT
TRBD1,TRBJ1-2,TRBV19,NA,CASTPDRGGSYGYTF,TGTGCCAGTACCCCGGACAGGGGAGGATCCTATGGCTACACCTTC
TRBD1,TRBJ1-6,TRBV7-8,NA,CASSSGQGGNSPLHF,TGTGCCAGCAGCTCTGGACAGGGAGGAAATTCACCCCTCCACTTT
TRBD1,TRBJ2-5,TRBV15,NA,CATRRQGAWETQYF,TGTGCCACCAGACGACAGGGGGCTTGGGAGACCCAGTACTTC
NA,TRBJ1-5,TRBV30,NA,CAWSLAGWEQPQHF,TGTGCCTGGAGTCTCGCAGGGTGGGAGCAGCCCCAGCATTTT
NA,TRBJ2-7,TRBV6-1,NA,CASSETPTGARIEYF,TGTGCCAGCAGTGAAACTCCAACGGGGGCCCGTATCGAGTACTTC
TRBD1,TRBJ1-2,TRBV5-5,NA,CASTRDSNYGYTF,TGTGCCAGCACCCGGGACAGCAACTATGGCTACACCTTC
TRBD2,TRBJ2-1,TRBV5-4,NA,CASSLDGGAYEQFF,TGTGCCAGCAGCTTAGACGGGGGGGCTTATGAGCAGTTCTTC
NA,TRBJ2-7,TRBV14,NA,CASSQFRVWQYF,TGTGCCAGCAGCCAATTCAGGGTTTGGCAGTACTTC